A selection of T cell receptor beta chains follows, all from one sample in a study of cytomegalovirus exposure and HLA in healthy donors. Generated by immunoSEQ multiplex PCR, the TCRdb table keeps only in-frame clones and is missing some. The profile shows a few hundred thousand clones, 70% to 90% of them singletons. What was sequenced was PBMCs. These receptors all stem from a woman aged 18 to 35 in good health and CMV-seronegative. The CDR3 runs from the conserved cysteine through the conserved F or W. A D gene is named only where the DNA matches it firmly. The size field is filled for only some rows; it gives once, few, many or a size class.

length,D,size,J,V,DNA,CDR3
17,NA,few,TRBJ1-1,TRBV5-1,TGCGCCAGCAGCCCACGGGGGGGGGCTGTACGGAACACTGAAGCTTTCTTT,CASSPRGGAVRNTEAFF
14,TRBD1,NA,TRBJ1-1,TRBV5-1,TGCGCCACCTCAATACTACAGGGGGACACTGAAGCTTTCTTT,CATSILQGDTEAFF
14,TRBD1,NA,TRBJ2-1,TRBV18,TGTGCCAGTATCCGGGGGACAGGGGTCAATGAGCAGTTCTTC,CASIRGTGVNEQFF
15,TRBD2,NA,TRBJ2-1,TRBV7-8,TGTGCCAGCAGCTTAATACGCGGGGGGGCCAATGAGCAGTTCTTC,CASSLIRGGANEQFF
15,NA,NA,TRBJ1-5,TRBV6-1,TGTGCCAGTGGAGATCTTCGGGAACGAAATCAGCCCCAGCATTTT,CASGDLRERNQPQHF
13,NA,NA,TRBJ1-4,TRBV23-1,TGCGCCAGCAGTCATCCCACTCCCGAAAAACTGTTTTTT,CASSHPTPEKLFF
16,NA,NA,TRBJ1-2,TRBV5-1,TGCGCCAGCAGCTTCTTCCCAGGGGATAGGCGCTATGGCTACACCTTC,CASSFFPGDRRYGYTF
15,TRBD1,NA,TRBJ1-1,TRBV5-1,TGCGCCAGCAGCTTAGCTCCCGGGACAGGGGTTGAAGCTTTCTTT,CASSLAPGTGVEAFF
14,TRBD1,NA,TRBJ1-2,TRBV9,TGTGCCAGCAGCGCCGGACAGGGAAACTATGGCTACACCTTC,CASSAGQGNYGYTF
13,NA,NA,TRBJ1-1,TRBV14,TGTGCCAGCAGCCAAGCAGGGGTCACTGAAGCTTTCTTT,CASSQAGVTEAFF
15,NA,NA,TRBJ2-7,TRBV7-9,TGTGCCAGCAGCGGGGGACTCGAAGTCTCCTACGAGCAGTACTTC,CASSGGLEVSYEQYF
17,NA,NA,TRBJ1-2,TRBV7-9,TGTGCCAGCAGCGGGTATAATCAGGGGAGGGGAAACTATGGCTACACCTTC,CASSGYNQGRGNYGYTF
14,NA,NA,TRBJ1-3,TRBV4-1,TGCGCCAGCAGCCAATCCGACAGCAGAAACACCATATATTTT,CASSQSDSRNTIYF
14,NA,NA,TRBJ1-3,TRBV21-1,TGTGCCAACAACAGGGCCAGCTCTGGAAACACCATATATTTT,CANNRASSGNTIYF
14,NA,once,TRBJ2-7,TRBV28,TGTGCCAGCAGGCCGGGAAAACCCCTATACGAGCAGTACTTC,CASRPGKPLYEQYF
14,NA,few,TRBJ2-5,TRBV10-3,TGTGCCATCAGTGAATGGGCCGACGAAGAGACCCAGTACTTC,CAISEWADEETQYF
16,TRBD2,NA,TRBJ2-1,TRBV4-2,TGTGCCAGCAGTGGTCCCGCACTAGCGGGGGGCAATGAGCAGTTCTTC,CASSGPALAGGNEQFF
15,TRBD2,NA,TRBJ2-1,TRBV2,TGTGCCAGCAGTCCTAGCGGGGGGGGATACAATGAGCAGTTCTTC,CASSPSGGGYNEQFF
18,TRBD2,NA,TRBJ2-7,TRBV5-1,TGCGCCAGCAGCTTGGCCGAAGTTTGGGAGGGTGGGGTCTACGAGCAGTACTTC,CASSLAEVWEGGVYEQYF
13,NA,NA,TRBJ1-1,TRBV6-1,TGTGCCAGCAGTTCCAAATTGAACACTGAAGCTTTCTTT,CASSSKLNTEAFF
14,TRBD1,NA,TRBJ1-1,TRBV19,TGTGCCAGTAGTCCCGGGACAGCGAGAACTGAAGCTTTCTTT,CASSPGTARTEAFF
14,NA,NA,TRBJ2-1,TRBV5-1,TGCGCCAGCAGCCCTCAGCGGTCCTACAATGAGCAGTTCTTC,CASSPQRSYNEQFF
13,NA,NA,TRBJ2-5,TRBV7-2,TGTGCCAGCAGCCAGACTAGAGCGGAGACCCAGTACTTC,CASSQTRAETQYF
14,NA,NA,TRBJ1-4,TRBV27,TGTGCCAGCTGCTGCGGCGATGGGGGCGAAAAACTGTTTTTT,CASCCGDGGEKLFF
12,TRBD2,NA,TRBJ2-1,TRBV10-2,TGCGCCAGCAGCGGGGGGGCACGGGAGCAGTTCTTC,CASSGGAREQFF
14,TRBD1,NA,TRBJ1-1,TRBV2,TGTGCCAGCAGTGAACAGGGGGGGAACACTGAAGCTTTCTTT,CASSEQGGNTEAFF
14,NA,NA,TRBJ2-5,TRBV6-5,TGTGCCAGCAGCTCTAGCTGGTACCAAGAGACCCAGTACTTC,CASSSSWYQETQYF
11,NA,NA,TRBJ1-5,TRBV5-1,TGCGCCAGCTACAGCGGCCGGCCCCAGCATTTT,CASYSGRPQHF
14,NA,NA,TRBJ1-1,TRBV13,TGTGCCAGCAGCTTAGGAACGACGGGGGGCGAAGCTTTCTTT,CASSLGTTGGEAFF
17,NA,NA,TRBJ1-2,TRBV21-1,TGTGCCAGCAGCGCCCGACAGGGGCCCGTTAAGAGGTATGGCTACACCTTC,CASSARQGPVKRYGYTF
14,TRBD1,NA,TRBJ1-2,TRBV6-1,TGTGCCAGCAGCCGGACAGGGGGCAGCTATGGCTACACCTTC,CASSRTGGSYGYTF
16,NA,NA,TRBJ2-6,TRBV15,TGTGCCACCAGCAGAGACAGGGAAACTGGGGCCAACGTCCTGACTTTC,CATSRDRETGANVLTF
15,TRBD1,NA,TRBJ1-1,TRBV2,TGTGCCAGCAGGGGGGACAGGGGGCGAGGGACTGAAGCTTTCTTT,CASRGDRGRGTEAFF
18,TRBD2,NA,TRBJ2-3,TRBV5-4,TGTGCCAGCAGCCCAACCGGGACTAGCGGGACCTACACAGATACGCAGTATTTT,CASSPTGTSGTYTDTQYF
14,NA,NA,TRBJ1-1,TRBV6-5,TGTGCCAGCAGTTACTCGGGGGGGGGCACTGAAGCTTTCTTT,CASSYSGGGTEAFF
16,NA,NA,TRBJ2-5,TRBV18,TGTGCCAGCTCACCACCGCTTTTAGCCGCTCGGGAGACCCAGTACTTC,CASSPPLLAARETQYF
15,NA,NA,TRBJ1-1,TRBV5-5,TGTGCCAGCAGCTTGGCTCCGGGATCGAACACTGAAGCTTTCTTT,CASSLAPGSNTEAFF
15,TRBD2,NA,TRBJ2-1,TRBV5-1,TGCGCCAGCAGCATTAGCGGGGGCTTCTACAATGAGCAGTTCTTC,CASSISGGFYNEQFF
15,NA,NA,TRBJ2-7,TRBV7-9,TGTGCCAGCAGCTTAGCAAGAGGGGGGGCCAGCGAGCAGTACTTC,CASSLARGGASEQYF
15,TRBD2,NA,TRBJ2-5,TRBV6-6,TGTGCCAGCAGTCGACTAGCGGCGAACCAAGAGACCCAGTACTTC,CASSRLAANQETQYF
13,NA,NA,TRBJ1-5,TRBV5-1,TGCGCCAGCAGCGAGGTGCCGAGCCGGCCCCAGCATTTT,CASSEVPSRPQHF
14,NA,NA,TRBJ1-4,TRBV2,TGTGCCAGCAGTGAACAGGGTTCAAATGAAAAACTGTTTTTT,CASSEQGSNEKLFF
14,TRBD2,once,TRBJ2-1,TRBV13,TGTGCCAGCAGCTCCATCCTAGCGGGGGGACCCCAGTTCTTC,CASSSILAGGPQFF
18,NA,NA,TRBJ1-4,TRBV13,TGTGCCAGCAGCCAGACACCCTACAGGGAAAAGACTAATGAAAAACTGTTTTTT,CASSQTPYREKTNEKLFF
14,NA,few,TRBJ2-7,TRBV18,TGTGCCAGCTCCCCCACTGAACTGCCCCTCGAGCAGTACTTC,CASSPTELPLEQYF
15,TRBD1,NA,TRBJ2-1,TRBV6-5,TGTGCCAGCAGCCGAGGGGGACAGGGTCGCAATGAGCAGTTCTTC,CASSRGGQGRNEQFF
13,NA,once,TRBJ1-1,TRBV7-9,TGTGCCAGCAGCTCCACAGGGAACACTGAAGCTTTCTTT,CASSSTGNTEAFF
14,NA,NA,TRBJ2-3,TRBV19,TGTGCCACCAACCCGGTTGGTGTCACAGATACGCAGTATTTT,CATNPVGVTDTQYF